The entry below gives a single T cell receptor (beta chain) sequence along with its context. Its antigen is currently unknown. These data belong to a study of siplizumab effects on memory and regulatory T cells. The length of the CDR3 is 15 residues. V was pared by 4 bases and J by 6 bases, with 4 bases of the junction left unmatched. The germline V gene has CDR1 PRHDT and CDR2 FYEKMQ (reference sequence). Study results and limitations: Naive versus memory phenotype went unassigned for roughly 75-96% of proliferating CD4+ or CD8+ clones. Proof of suppressive function in proliferating Tregs from siplizumab cultures was not established. Memory cells seemed less diverse than naive T cells, which seemed major alloresponse contributors.

TCRdb's copy holds only in-frame clones and misses some; the assay was immunoSEQ multiplex PCR. The repertoire includes about 100,000 clones, approximately 94% of them detected once, and 1% to 1.5% sits in the top ten. The rearrangement joins TRBV13 to TRBJ2-5; 14 bases align to TRBD2. The sequencing input was non-Treg CD4+ T cells sorted from blood. This clonotype was sampled from a human donor in good health. CDR3 bases: TGTGCCAGCAGCTCGGGACTAGCGGGAGTTCAGACCCAGTACTTC. Translating gives CASSSGLAGVQTQYF.